This entry features one TCR beta chain sequence. Its specificity is not known. Random hexamers were used to reverse transcribe roughly 0.45 to 1 ug of RNA. With immunoSEQ multiplex PCR, TCR beta CDR3 was amplified across 54 Vbeta and 13 Jbeta. TCRdb analysed the immunoSEQ multiplex PCR reads with MiXCR anew, one entry per CDR3 protein. The table records about 250,000 distinct CDR3 sequences, approximately 92% of them present only once. The sample belongs to a study of CD8 T cells in Susac syndrome. General study points: As acknowledged by the study, its TCR sequencing and HLA analysis included a relatively small number of individuals.

Germline lookup yields CDR1 ENHRY and CDR2 SYGVKD. V was shortened by 8 bases and J by 1 base, with 9 bases between the two germline ends. The CDR3 is 13 residues long. TEMRA cells were FACS-enriched, and CD8+ and CD4+ T cells were isolated negatively. The source is a human donor with multiple sclerosis. The gene calls are TRBV10-3 and TRBJ1-5; no clear D gene. The material sequenced was CD4+ T cells from PBMCs. The CDR3 protein is CAIQRGSNQPQHF. In nucleotides, the CDR3 is TGTGCCATCCAAAGAGGGAGCAATCAGCCCCAGCATTTT.